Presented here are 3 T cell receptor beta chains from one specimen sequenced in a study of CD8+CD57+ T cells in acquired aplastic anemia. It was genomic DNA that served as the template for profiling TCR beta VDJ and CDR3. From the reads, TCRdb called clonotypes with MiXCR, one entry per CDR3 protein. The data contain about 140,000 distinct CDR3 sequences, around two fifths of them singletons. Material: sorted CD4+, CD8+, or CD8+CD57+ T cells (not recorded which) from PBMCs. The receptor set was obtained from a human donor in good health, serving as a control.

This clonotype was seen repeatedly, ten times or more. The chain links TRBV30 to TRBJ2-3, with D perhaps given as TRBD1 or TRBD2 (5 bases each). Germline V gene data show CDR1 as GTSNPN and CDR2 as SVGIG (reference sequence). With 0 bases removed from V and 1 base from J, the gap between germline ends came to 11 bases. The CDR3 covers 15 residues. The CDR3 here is CAWSVRRDRTDTQYF. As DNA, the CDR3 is TGTGCCTGGAGTGTACGCAGGGACCGCACAGATACGCAGTATTTT.

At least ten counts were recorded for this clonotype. This chain's CDR3 is CASSQVGLAGGTQYF. The CDR3 DNA reads TGCGCCAGCAGCCAAGTCGGCCTAGCGGGAGGTACGCAGTATTTT. This chain joins TRBV4-1 and TRBJ2-3; TRBD2 agrees at 11 bases. V trimming: 1 base; J trimming: 8 bases; junction bases outside the gene matches: 5. The CDR3 contains 15 residues. The germline CDR1 and CDR2 sequences are MGHRA and YSYEKL.

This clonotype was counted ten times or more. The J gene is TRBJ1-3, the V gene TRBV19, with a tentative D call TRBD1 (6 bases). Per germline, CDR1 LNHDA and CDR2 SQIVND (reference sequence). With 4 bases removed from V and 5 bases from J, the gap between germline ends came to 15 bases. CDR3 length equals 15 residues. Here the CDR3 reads CASSTSSGGRNTIYF. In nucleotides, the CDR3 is TGTGCCAGTAGTACCTCTTCGGGGGGCAGAAACACCATATATTTT.